This TCR beta chain was identified during a study of blood T cell repertoires in COVID-19. The wider study: Sites across the United States, Italy and Spain contributed samples from acute and convalescent COVID-19.

The V gene lost 6 bases and the J gene lost 0 bases, with 15 bases spanning the gap. This CDR3 is built from 17 residues. CDR1 is MNHEY, CDR2 SMNVEV, per germline (reference sequence). Original handling: Quantification of nucleated cells was approximated via reference gene primer amplification. The protocol was immunoSEQ multiplex PCR, while the TCRdb copy is restricted to in-frame clones and leaves out a portion. V and J calls and clone size are given by that table; D and trimming were obtained from the DNA. Of 150,000 to 200,000 clones listed, about 80% are singletons. This TCR derives from a human donor with acute or convalescent COVID-19. The donor label of this sample is uncertain. The V and J genes are TRBV27 and TRBJ1-6; D is perhaps TRBD1 (5 bases). The sequenced sample was peripheral blood. DNA for the CDR3: TGTGCCAGCAGACGGGACTTTCAAAGCTCCTATAATTCACCCCTCCACTTT. This translates into CASRRDFQSSYNSPLHF.